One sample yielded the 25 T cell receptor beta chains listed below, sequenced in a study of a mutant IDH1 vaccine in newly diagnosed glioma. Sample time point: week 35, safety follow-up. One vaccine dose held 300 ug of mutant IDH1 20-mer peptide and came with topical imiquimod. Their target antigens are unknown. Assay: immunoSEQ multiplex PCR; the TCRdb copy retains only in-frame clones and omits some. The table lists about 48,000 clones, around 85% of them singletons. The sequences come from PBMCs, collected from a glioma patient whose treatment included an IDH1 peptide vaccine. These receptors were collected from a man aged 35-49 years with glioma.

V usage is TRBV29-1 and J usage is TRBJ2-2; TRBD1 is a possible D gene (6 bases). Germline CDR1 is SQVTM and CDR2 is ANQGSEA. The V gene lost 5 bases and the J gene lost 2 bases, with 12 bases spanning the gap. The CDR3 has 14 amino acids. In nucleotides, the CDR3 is TGCAGCGTTTGGGGGCATCGTAACACCGGGGAGCTGTTTTTT. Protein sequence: CSVWGHRNTGELFF.

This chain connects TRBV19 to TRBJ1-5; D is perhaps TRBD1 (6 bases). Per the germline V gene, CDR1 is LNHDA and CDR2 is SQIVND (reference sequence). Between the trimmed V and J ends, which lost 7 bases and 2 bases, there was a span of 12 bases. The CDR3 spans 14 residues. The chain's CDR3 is CASTLGQRNQPQHF. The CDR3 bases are TGTGCCAGTACCCTTGGACAGCGCAATCAGCCCCAGCATTTT.

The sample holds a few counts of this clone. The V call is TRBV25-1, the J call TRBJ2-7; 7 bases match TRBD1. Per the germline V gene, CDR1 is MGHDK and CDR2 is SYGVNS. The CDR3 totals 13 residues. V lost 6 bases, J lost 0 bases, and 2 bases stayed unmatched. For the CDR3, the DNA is TGTGCCAGCAGCGCAGGGGGCTCCTACGAGCAGTACTTC. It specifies CASSAGGSYEQYF.

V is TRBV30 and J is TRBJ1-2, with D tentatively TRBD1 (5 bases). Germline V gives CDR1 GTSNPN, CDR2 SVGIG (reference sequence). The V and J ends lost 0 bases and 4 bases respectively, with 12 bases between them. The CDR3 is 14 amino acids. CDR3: CAWSVPGQTYGYTF. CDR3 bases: TGTGCCTGGAGTGTACCAGGGCAGACCTATGGCTACACCTTC.

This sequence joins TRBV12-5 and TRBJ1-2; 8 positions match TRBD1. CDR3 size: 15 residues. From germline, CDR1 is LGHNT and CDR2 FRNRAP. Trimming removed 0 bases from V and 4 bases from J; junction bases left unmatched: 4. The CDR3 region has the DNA TGTGCTAGTGGTTTGGTCCCCGACAGGGGCTATGGCTACACCTTC. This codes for CASGLVPDRGYGYTF.

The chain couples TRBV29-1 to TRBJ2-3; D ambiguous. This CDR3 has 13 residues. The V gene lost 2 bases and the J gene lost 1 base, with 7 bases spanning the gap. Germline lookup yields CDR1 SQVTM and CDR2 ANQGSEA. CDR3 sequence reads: CSVEKSRTDTQYF. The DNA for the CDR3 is TGCAGCGTTGAAAAGTCCCGCACAGATACGCAGTATTTT.

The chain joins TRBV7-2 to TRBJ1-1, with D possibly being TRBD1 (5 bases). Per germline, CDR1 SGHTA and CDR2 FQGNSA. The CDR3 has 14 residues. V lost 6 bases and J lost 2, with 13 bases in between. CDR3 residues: CASRQRGLNTEAFF. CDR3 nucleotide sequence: TGTGCCAGCAGACAACGGGGCCTTAACACTGAAGCTTTCTTT.

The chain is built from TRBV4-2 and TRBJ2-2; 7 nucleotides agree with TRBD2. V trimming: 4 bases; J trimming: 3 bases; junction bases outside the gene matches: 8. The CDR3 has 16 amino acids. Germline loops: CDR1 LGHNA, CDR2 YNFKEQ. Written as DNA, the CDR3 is TGTGCCAGCAGCCCCTTGGGAGGGGATGACACCGGGGAGCTGTTTTTT. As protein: CASSPLGGDDTGELFF.

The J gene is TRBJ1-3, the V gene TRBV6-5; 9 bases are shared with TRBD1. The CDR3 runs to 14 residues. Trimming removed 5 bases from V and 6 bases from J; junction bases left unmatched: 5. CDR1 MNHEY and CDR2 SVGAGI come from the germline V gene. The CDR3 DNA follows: TGTGCCAGCAGTAAGACAGGGGGTGCAAACACCATATATTTT. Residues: CASSKTGGANTIYF.

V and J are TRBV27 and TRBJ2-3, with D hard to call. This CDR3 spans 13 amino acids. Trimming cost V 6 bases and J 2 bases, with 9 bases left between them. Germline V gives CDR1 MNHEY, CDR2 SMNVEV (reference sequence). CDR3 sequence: CASSLRHTDTQYF. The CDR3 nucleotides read TGTGCCAGCAGCCTTAGACACACAGATACGCAGTATTTT.

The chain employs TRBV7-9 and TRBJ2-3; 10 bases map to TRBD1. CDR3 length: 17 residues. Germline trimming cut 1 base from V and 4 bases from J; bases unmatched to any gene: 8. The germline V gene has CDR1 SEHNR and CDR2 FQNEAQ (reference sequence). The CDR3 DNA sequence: TGTGCCAGCAGCTTAGGGGGTTGGGACAGGGGTTCAGATACGCAGTATTTT. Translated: CASSLGGWDRGSDTQYF.

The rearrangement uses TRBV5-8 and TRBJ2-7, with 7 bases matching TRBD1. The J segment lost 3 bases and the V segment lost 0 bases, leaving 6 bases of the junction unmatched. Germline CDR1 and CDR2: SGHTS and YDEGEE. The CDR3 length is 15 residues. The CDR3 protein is CASSLAPGQFYEQYF. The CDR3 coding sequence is TGTGCCAGCAGCTTGGCCCCGGGACAGTTCTACGAGCAGTACTTC. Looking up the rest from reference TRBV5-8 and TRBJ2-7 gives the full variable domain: EAGVTQSPTHLIKTRGQQATLRCSPISGHTSVYWYQQALGLGLQFLLWYDEGEERNRGNFPPRFSGRQFPNYSSELNVNALELEDSALYLCASSLAPGQFYEQYFGPGTRLTVT.

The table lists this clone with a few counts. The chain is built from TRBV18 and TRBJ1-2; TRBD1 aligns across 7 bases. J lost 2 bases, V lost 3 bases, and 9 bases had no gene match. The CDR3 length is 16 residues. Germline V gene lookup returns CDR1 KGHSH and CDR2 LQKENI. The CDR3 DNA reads TGTGCCAGCTCACCTAGGGAGGGACAGAACAACTATGGCTACACCTTC. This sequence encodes CASSPREGQNNYGYTF.

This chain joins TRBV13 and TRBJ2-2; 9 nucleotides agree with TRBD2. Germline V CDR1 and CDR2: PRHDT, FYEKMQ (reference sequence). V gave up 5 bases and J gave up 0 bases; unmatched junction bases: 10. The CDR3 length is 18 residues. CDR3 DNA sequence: TGTGCCAGCAGCCCAGGTCCCGGGACTAGCACGAACACCGGGGAGCTGTTTTTT. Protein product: CASSPGPGTSTNTGELFF.

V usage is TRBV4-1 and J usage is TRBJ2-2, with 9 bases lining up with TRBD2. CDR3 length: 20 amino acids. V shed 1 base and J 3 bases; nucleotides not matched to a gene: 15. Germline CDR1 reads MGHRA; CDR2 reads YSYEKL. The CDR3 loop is CASSQGLLRRGGADTGELFF. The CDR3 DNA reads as TGCGCCAGCAGCCAAGGTCTCCTTCGGCGCGGGGGGGCCGACACCGGGGAGCTGTTTTTT.

The CDR3 protein is CASSEQGDGYTF. In DNA form, the CDR3 reads TGTGCCAGCAGTGAACAGGGTGATGGCTACACCTTC. The J gene is TRBJ1-2, the V gene TRBV25-1; the D gene is possibly TRBD1 (5 bases). V lost 2 bases, J lost 6 bases, and 7 bases lay in between. The CDR3 runs 12 residues. Germline V gives CDR1 MGHDK, CDR2 SYGVNS.

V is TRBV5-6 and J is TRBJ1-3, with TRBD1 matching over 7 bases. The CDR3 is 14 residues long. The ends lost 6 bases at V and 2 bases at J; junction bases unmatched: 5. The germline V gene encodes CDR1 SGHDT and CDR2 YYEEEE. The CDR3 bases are TGTGCCAGCATATTACAGGGGACTGGAAACACCATATATTTT. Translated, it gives CASILQGTGNTIYF.

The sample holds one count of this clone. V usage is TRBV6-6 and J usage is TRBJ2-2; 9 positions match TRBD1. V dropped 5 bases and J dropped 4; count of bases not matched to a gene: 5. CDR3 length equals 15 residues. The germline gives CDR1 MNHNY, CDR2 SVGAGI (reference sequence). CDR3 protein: CASSVRQGGTGELFF. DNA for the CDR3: TGTGCCAGCAGTGTCCGACAGGGGGGCACCGGGGAGCTGTTTTTT.

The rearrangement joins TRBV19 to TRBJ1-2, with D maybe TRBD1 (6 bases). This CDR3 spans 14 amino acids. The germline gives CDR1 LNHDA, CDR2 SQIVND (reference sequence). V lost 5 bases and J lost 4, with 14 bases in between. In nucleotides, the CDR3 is TGTGCCAGTAGTCTGGACAGTCTATCCTATGGCTACACCTTC. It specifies CASSLDSLSYGYTF.

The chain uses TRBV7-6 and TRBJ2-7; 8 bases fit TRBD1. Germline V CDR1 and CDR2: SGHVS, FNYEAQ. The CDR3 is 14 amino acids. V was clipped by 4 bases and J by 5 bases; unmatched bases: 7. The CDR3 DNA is TGTGCCAGCAGCTCATGGACAGGGTCGAACGAGCAGTACTTC. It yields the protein CASSSWTGSNEQYF.

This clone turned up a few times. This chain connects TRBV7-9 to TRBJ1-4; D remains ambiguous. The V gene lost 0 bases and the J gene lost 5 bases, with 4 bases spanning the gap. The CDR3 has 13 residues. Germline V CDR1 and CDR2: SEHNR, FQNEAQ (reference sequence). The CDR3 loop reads CASSLAQNEKLFF. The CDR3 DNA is TGTGCCAGCAGCTTAGCACAGAATGAAAAACTGTTTTTT.

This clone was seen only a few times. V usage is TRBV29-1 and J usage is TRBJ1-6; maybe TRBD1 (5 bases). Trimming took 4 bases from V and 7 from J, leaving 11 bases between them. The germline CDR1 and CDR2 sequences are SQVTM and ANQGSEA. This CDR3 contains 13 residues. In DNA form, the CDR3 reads TGCAGCGTTGTCCGAGGGGTCAATTCACCCCTCCACTTT. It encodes CSVVRGVNSPLHF.

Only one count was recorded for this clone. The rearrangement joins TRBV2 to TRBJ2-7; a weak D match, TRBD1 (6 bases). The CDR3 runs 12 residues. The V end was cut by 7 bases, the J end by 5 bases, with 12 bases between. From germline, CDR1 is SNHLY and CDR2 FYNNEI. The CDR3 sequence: CASTPGQNEQYF. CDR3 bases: TGTGCCAGCACCCCCGGACAGAACGAGCAGTACTTC.

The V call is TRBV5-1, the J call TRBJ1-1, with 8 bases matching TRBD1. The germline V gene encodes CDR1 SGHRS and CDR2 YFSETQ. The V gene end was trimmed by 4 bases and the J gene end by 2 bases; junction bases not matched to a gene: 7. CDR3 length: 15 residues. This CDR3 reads CASSLRQGLNTEAFF. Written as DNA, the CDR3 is TGCGCCAGCAGCCTGAGACAGGGGCTTAACACTGAAGCTTTCTTT. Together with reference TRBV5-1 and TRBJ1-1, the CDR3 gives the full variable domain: KAGVTQTPRYLIKTRGQQVTLSCSPISGHRSVSWYQQTPGQGLQFLFEYFSETQRNKGNFPGRFSGRQFSNSRSEMNVSTLELGDSALYLCASSLRQGLNTEAFFGQGTRLTVV.

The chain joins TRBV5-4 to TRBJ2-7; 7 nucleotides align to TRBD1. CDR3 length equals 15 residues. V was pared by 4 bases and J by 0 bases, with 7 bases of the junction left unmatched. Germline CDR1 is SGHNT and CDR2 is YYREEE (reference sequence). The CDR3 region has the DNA TGTGCCAGCAGCCCTGCAGGGGGAAGCTCCTACGAGCAGTACTTC. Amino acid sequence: CASSPAGGSSYEQYF.